This T cell receptor beta chain derives from a study of tissue T cells after allogeneic stem cell transplantation. Only in-frame clones appear in the TCRdb table, and some are missing; sequencing was by immunoSEQ multiplex PCR. This table holds under 30,000 clones, roughly 70% found once. Germline lookup yields CDR1 SGHRS and CDR2 YFSETQ. V lost 2 bases and J lost 5; bases outside the gene matches: 8. The CDR3 consists of 15 residues. V gene TRBV5-1 combines with J gene TRBJ2-7; 9 bases match TRBD1. The receptor comes from a female donor older than 55 with lung cancer. This specimen consisted of tissue from the ileum, obtained at autopsy. The chain's CDR3 is CASSFGTGSLHEQYF. Written as DNA, the CDR3 is TGCGCCAGCAGCTTCGGGACAGGGAGTCTCCACGAGCAGTACTTC.